The clone carrying this T cell receptor beta chain was detected only a few times. V lost 4 bases to trimming and J lost 4 bases, with 13 bases between them. The germline V gene has CDR1 LGHDT and CDR2 YNNKEL (reference sequence). The CDR3 has 15 amino acids. Per the original methods: Reference gene primers were amplified, and this amplification served to estimate nucleated cell counts. Profiled with immunoSEQ multiplex PCR; TCRdb holds only in-frame clones, not every one. For V, J and clone size, that table is used; D and trimming come from the DNA. The sample includes some 100,000 clones, 70% to 90% of them seen just once. This sample stems from a study of blood T cell repertoires in COVID-19. At the level of the study: The study drew acute and convalescent COVID-19 samples from the United States, Italy and Spain.

This TCR was sampled from a human donor in a cohort sampled during active COVID-19. Sequencing was done on a sample of peripheral blood. The chain links TRBV3-1 (or the pseudogene TRBV3-2) to TRBJ2-2; unclear D gene. CDR3 sequence (DNA): TGTGCCAGCAGCCCGAATCTAGAAGGCACCGGGGAGCTGTTTTTT. It specifies CASSPNLEGTGELFF.